The next 5 T cell receptor beta chains were all read from a single sample in a study of T cells in Graves' hyperthyroidism and ophthalmopathy. TCR beta CDR3 region amplification was performed from RNA transcripts. The HTBI primer set drove a first-round RT-PCR of the TCR CDR3. MiXCR, applied by TCRdb to the multiplex PCR reads, yields one record per CDR3 protein. This table has around 500,000 distinct CDR3 sequences, less than 15% appearing once. The sequenced material came from blood. The receptors come from a woman between 40 and 55 years old with Graves' hyperthyroidism.

The chain combines TRBV2 with TRBJ2-1, with 8 bases lining up with TRBD2. Trimming cost V 7 bases and J 7 bases; bases outside gene matches: 9. This CDR3 spans 14 amino acids. Germline assignment: CDR1 SNHLY and CDR2 FYNNEI. The CDR3 DNA reads TGTGCCAGCATCTCCGGGACTAGTGTAAATGAGCAGTTCTTC. Protein sequence: CASISGTSVNEQFF.

The table lists this clonotype with many counts. This chain links TRBV20-1 with TRBJ1-2, with a tentative D call TRBD1 (5 bases). Looked up from germline, CDR1 is DFQATT and CDR2 is SNEGSKA (reference sequence). CDR3 length: 13 amino acids. V lost 5 bases and J 8 bases, leaving 18 bases between the germline ends. For the CDR3, the DNA is TGCAGTGCTGTCCGGGACGGGGGTCTGGGCTACACCTTC. Protein sequence: CSAVRDGGLGYTF.

This clonotype was observed many times. The V call is TRBV20-1, the J call TRBJ2-2; possible D gene TRBD2, 5 bases. CDR1 and CDR2 from the germline V gene are DFQATT and SNEGSKA (reference sequence). Trimming shortened V by 1 base and J by 5 bases, and 5 bases separated the two germline ends. This CDR3 has 12 amino acids. CDR3 protein: CSARGTTGELFF. For the CDR3, the DNA is TGCAGTGCTAGAGGGACTACCGGGGAGCTGTTTTTT.

This clonotype occurred many times. The V call is TRBV24-1, the J call TRBJ2-3, with a tentative D call TRBD1 (6 bases). This CDR3 has 17 residues. Germline V lookup: CDR1 KGHDR, CDR2 SFDVKD. V was trimmed by 1 base and J by 2 bases, leaving 15 bases between them. CDR3 loop: CATSDLSSGQNTDTQYF. The DNA for the CDR3 is TGTGCCACCAGTGATTTATCATCGGGACAAAACACAGATACGCAGTATTTT.

This clonotype was detected many times. CDR3 sequence reads: CASSQFNSPLRGYTF. The DNA for the CDR3 is TGTGCCAGCAGCCAATTTAACAGTCCCCTCCGGGGCTACACCTTC. This chain joins TRBV16 and TRBJ1-2; D gene ambiguous. The CDR3 loop spans 15 amino acids. V was clipped by 1 base and J by 8 bases, with 17 bases between them. Germline CDR1 is KGHSY and CDR2 is FQNENV. Based on the CDR3 plus reference TRBV16 and TRBJ1-2, the full variable domain is GEEVAQTPKHLVRGEGQKAKLYCAPIKGHSYVFWYQQVLKNEFKFLISFQNENVFDETGMPKERFSAKCLPNSPCSLEIQATKLEDSAVYFCASSQFNSPLRGYTFGSGTRLTVV.